This T cell receptor beta chain was observed in a study of T cells in Graves' hyperthyroidism and ophthalmopathy. The source material, RNA transcripts, was used to amplify TCR beta CDR3 regions. Using the HTBI primer set, a first-round RT-PCR was run on the TCR CDR3. One entry per CDR3 protein results from TCRdb running MiXCR on the multiplex PCR reads. The profile shows 660,000 or so distinct CDR3 sequences, less than 45% of them singletons. Germline V gene sequence: CDR1 ENHRY, CDR2 SYGVKD. This CDR3 spans 13 amino acids. Trimming pared 4 bases from V and 0 bases from J, leaving 6 bases between. This clonotype was seen at least ten times.

The sequencing sample was made of peripheral blood or thyroid tissue (not recorded which). This sequence was found in an adult man with Graves' disease, either hyperthyroidism or ophthalmopathy (not recorded which). The chain is built from TRBV10-3 and TRBJ1-1; no reliable D call. The CDR3 region is CAISAKMNTEAFF. In nucleotides, the CDR3 is TGTGCCATCAGTGCAAAAATGAACACTGAAGCTTTCTTT.